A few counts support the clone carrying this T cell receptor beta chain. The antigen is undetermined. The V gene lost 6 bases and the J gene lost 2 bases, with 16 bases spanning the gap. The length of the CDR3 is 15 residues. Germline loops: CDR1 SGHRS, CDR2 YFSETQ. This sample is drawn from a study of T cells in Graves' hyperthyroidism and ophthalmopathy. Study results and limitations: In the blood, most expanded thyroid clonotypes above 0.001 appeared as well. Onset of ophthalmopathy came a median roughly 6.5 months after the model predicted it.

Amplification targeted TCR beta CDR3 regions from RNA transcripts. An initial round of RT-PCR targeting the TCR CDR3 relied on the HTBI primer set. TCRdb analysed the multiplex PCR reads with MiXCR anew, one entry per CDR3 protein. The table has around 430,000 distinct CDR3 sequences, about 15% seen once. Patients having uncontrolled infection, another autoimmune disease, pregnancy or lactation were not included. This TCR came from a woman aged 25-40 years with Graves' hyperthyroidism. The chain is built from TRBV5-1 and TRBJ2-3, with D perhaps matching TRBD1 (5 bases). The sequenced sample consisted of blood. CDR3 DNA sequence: TGCGCCAGCAAGGGGTCCCAACAGTCCACAGATACGCAGTATTTT. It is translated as CASKGSQQSTDTQYF.